These 27 T cell receptor beta chains originate from one sample sequenced in a study of blood T cell repertoires in COVID-19. The assay was immunoSEQ multiplex PCR, and TCRdb's table has in-frame clones only and misses some. The data contain about 220,000 clones, 75% to 85% of them singletons. Specimen: peripheral blood. Source of these receptors: a woman aged 65 to 85 with COVID-19, enrolled during active disease.

This chain joins TRBV7-9 and TRBJ1-6; TRBD1 matches at 12 bases. The V segment lost 5 bases and the J segment 16 bases; nucleotides outside the gene matches: 3. CDR3 length: 12 residues. Germline-derived CDR1 and CDR2 are SEHNR and FQNEAQ (reference sequence). The CDR3 sequence is CASSPGQGALHF. The DNA for the CDR3 is TGTGCCAGCAGCCCGGGACAGGGGGCACTCCACTTT.

Regarding this clone: Other DNA sequences in the sample encode the same CDR3. The chain is built from TRBV5-1 and TRBJ1-4; perhaps TRBD1 as D (5 bases). The germline V gene encodes CDR1 SGHRS and CDR2 YFSETQ. The ends were cut back, 0 bases at V and 0 bases at J, with 6 bases in the middle. This CDR3 is built from 15 residues. CDR3 in DNA: TGCGCCAGCAGCTTGGAAGGGGCAACTAATGAAAAACTGTTTTTT. This translates into CASSLEGATNEKLFF.

The CDR3 nucleotides are TGTGCCAGCAGCCAAAACGGACTAGCGGCCTCCTACGAGCAGTACTTC. As protein: CASSQNGLAASYEQYF. The chain employs TRBV4-2 and TRBJ2-7; TRBD2 matches 10 bases. Germline CDR1 and CDR2: LGHNA and YNFKEQ. The CDR3 loop spans 16 amino acids. The V and J ends lost 2 bases and 0 bases, in that order; junction bases with no gene match: 4.

This clone was counted once. The chain couples TRBV9 to TRBJ1-2; D is undetermined. The CDR3 loop spans 16 amino acids. Per the germline V gene, CDR1 is SGDLS and CDR2 is YYNGEE. Deletions cut 0 bases from V and 6 bases from J, with 18 bases between. CDR3 sequence: CASSVGRDRPGDGYTF. CDR3 sequence (DNA): TGTGCCAGCAGCGTAGGGCGAGATAGGCCCGGGGATGGCTACACCTTC.

The chain joins TRBV12-3 or TRBV12-4 to TRBJ2-7; 10 bases align to TRBD1. The junction had 1 base not matched to a gene; V was cut back by 5 bases and J by 3 bases. This CDR3 comprises 13 residues. CDR3 sequence reads: CASSGTGVYEQYF. In nucleotides, the CDR3 is TGTGCCAGCAGTGGGACAGGGGTCTACGAGCAGTACTTC.

The rearrangement links TRBV3-1 (or the pseudogene TRBV3-2) to TRBJ2-7, with TRBD1 as a possible D gene (6 bases). From germline, CDR1 is LGHDT and CDR2 YNNKEL (reference sequence). Trimming stripped 8 bases from V and 3 bases from J, with 8 bases between. The CDR3 is made up of 11 amino acids. This CDR3 reads CASQQGYEQYF. The CDR3 DNA reads TGTGCCAGCCAACAGGGCTACGAGCAGTACTTC.

The gene calls are TRBV4-2 and TRBJ2-3; weak D call: TRBD1 (6 bases). CDR3 length equals 14 residues. The ends were cut back, 3 bases at V and 5 bases at J, with 12 bases in the middle. Germline CDR1 LGHNA, CDR2 YNFKEQ. The CDR3 coding sequence is TGTGCCAGCAGCCAGGCCCAGGGGATAGATACGCAGTATTTT. Its translation is CASSQAQGIDTQYF.

The J gene is TRBJ2-5, the V gene TRBV18, with 8 nucleotides matching TRBD1. The V and J ends lost 4 bases and 5 bases, in that order; junction bases with no gene match: 6. This CDR3 has 14 residues. The germline V gene encodes CDR1 KGHSH and CDR2 LQKENI. DNA for the CDR3: TGTGCCAGCTCACTGCGGACAGGGATGGAGACCCAGTACTTC. This sequence encodes CASSLRTGMETQYF.

The chain links TRBV30 to TRBJ2-3; 8 positions match TRBD2. Germline V lookup: CDR1 GTSNPN, CDR2 SVGIG (reference sequence). Trimming removed 2 bases from V and 5 bases from J; junction bases left unmatched: 12. The CDR3 spans 16 residues. The CDR3 DNA reads TGTGCCTGGAGTAAAAGGGCGGGAGGACGGGTAGATACGCAGTATTTT. Protein product: CAWSKRAGGRVDTQYF. Using reference TRBV30 and TRBJ2-3 for the parts outside the CDR3, the full variable domain is SQTIHQWPATLVQPVGSPLSLECTVEGTSNPNLYWYRQAAGRGLQLLFYSVGIGQISSEVPQNLSASRPQDRQFILSSKKLLLSDSGFYLCAWSKRAGGRVDTQYFGPGTRLTVL.

The chain has TRBV30 and TRBJ1-5; D ambiguous. Between the trimmed V and J ends, which lost 7 bases and 0 bases, there was a span of 7 bases. The CDR3 runs 12 residues. Per germline, CDR1 GTSNPN and CDR2 SVGIG (reference sequence). CDR3 sequence: CASSYSNQPQHF. The CDR3 coding sequence is TGTGCCTCCTCGTATAGCAATCAGCCCCAGCATTTT.

The CDR3 reads CSGAGTENSYEQYF. The CDR3 bases are TGCAGCGGCGCCGGGACAGAGAATTCCTACGAGCAGTACTTC. This chain joins TRBV29-1 and TRBJ2-7; 7 bases match TRBD1. CDR3 length: 14 amino acids. From germline, CDR1 is SQVTM and CDR2 ANQGSEA. The V and J ends lost 7 bases and 1 base, in that order; junction bases with no gene match: 10.

The V gene is TRBV3-1 (or the pseudogene TRBV3-2), the J gene TRBJ1-2; 11 bases agree with TRBD1. Trimming cost V 4 bases and J 7 bases; bases outside gene matches: 8. This CDR3 has 15 residues. Germline loops: CDR1 LGHDT, CDR2 YNNKEL (reference sequence). The CDR3 nucleotides read TGTGCCAGCAGCCTCAGGACAGGGGGCGAGGTTGGCTACACCTTC. The encoded protein is CASSLRTGGEVGYTF.

The CDR3 spells CASSLEQGSTEAFF. In DNA form, the CDR3 reads TGTGCCAGCAGCTTAGAACAGGGGAGCACTGAAGCTTTCTTT. The chain employs TRBV7-2 and TRBJ1-1; TRBD1 agrees at 7 bases. Germline-derived CDR1 and CDR2 are SGHTA and FQGNSA. The CDR3 has 14 residues. Trimming took 1 base from V and 4 from J; bases not matched to a gene: 3. The entire variable domain, with the rest obtained from reference TRBV7-2 and TRBJ1-1, is as follows: GAGVSQSPSNKVTEKGKDVELRCDPISGHTALYWYRQSLGQGLEFLIYFQGNSAPDKSGLPSDRFSAERTGGSVSTLTIQRTQQEDSAVYLCASSLEQGSTEAFFGQGTRLTVV.

Here the CDR3 reads CATSTGYNYGYTF. In DNA form, the CDR3 reads TGTGCCACCTCGACAGGGTACAACTATGGCTACACCTTC. V usage is TRBV12-3 or TRBV12-4 and J usage is TRBJ1-2, with 7 bases aligning to TRBD1. CDR3 length: 13 residues. V dropped 10 bases and J dropped 2; count of bases not matched to a gene: 7.

The chain recombines TRBV18 with TRBJ2-1; D remains ambiguous. The CDR3 has 17 amino acids. With 1 base removed from V and 3 bases from J, the gap between germline ends came to 16 bases. Per the germline V gene, CDR1 is KGHSH and CDR2 is LQKENI. CDR3 nucleotide sequence: TGTGCCAGCTCACCACAGCTACTTTCACCTATCTACAATGAGCAGTTCTTC. Translation: CASSPQLLSPIYNEQFF.

This chain's CDR3 is CASSQGLTGDNSPLHF. In DNA, the CDR3 is TGTGCCAGCAGCCAAGGACTTACAGGGGACAATTCACCCCTCCACTTT. The rearrangement links TRBV3-1 (or the pseudogene TRBV3-2) to TRBJ1-6; TRBD1 aligns across 7 bases. Trimming at V came to 1 base and at J to 7 bases, leaving 7 bases not matched to a gene. CDR1 is LGHDT and CDR2 is YNNKEL in the germline V gene (reference sequence). This CDR3 comprises 16 residues.

The chain uses TRBV5-6 and TRBJ1-6; TRBD1 is a possible D gene (6 bases). Germline V gene sequence: CDR1 SGHDT, CDR2 YYEEEE. This CDR3 region has 14 residues. V lost 2 bases and J 4 bases, leaving 7 bases between the germline ends. CDR3 sequence (DNA): TGTGCCAGCAGCTTCAGGGGATATAATTCACCCCTCCACTTT. This translates into CASSFRGYNSPLHF.

This chain links TRBV7-2 with TRBJ2-3; unclear D gene. Germline CDR1 SGHTA, CDR2 FQGNSA. The CDR3 sequence is 13 residues long. Trimming left V 4 bases short and J 5 bases short, with 10 bases between. The CDR3 DNA is TGTGCCAGCAGCTACAACGGCGGAGATACGCAGTATTTT. Protein sequence: CASSYNGGDTQYF.

The rearrangement joins TRBV18 to TRBJ1-6; 9 positions agree with TRBD1. Trimming at V came to 5 bases and at J to 10 bases, leaving 9 bases not matched to a gene. Germline V gene sequence: CDR1 KGHSH, CDR2 LQKENI. This CDR3 contains 15 residues. The CDR3 DNA reads as TGTGCCAGCTCATGGACACAGGGGGCTCAATCACCCCTCCACTTT. Translating gives CASSWTQGAQSPLHF.

The chain is built from TRBV6-5 and TRBJ1-6; D remains unclear. The V and J ends lost 6 bases and 10 bases respectively, with 13 bases between them. CDR1 is MNHEY and CDR2 is SVGAGI in the germline V gene. This CDR3 has 13 residues. Here the CDR3 reads CASSPGGQSPLHF. As DNA, the CDR3 is TGTGCCAGCAGCCCCGGAGGGCAGTCACCCCTCCACTTT.

A few counts support this clone. The rearrangement uses TRBV10-3 and TRBJ2-7; 7 bases agree with TRBD2. V shed 8 bases and J 3 bases; nucleotides not matched to a gene: 10. CDR3 length equals 14 residues. From germline, CDR1 is ENHRY and CDR2 SYGVKD. In nucleotides, the CDR3 is TGTGCCATCGCCGAAGCGGGGCCAGTCTACGAGCAGTACTTC. Translation gives CAIAEAGPVYEQYF.

This chain uses TRBV2 with TRBJ2-3; D not certain. The CDR3 has 11 residues. Germline-derived CDR1 and CDR2 are SNHLY and FYNNEI. V gave up 5 bases and J gave up 3 bases, with 3 bases separating them. CDR3 protein: CASSLTDTQYF. CDR3 DNA: TGTGCCAGCAGTCTTACAGATACGCAGTATTTT.

The chain combines TRBV3-1 (or the pseudogene TRBV3-2) with TRBJ2-6; D ambiguous. Germline CDR1 LGHDT, CDR2 YNNKEL (reference sequence). Trimming cost V 0 bases and J 0 bases, with 21 bases left between them. CDR3 size: 21 residues. The CDR3 region is CASSQEMCWSSTCSGANVLTF. Written as DNA, the CDR3 is TGTGCCAGCAGCCAAGAGATGTGTTGGAGTTCGACTTGCTCTGGGGCCAACGTCCTGACTTTC.

This clone has just a few counts. The CDR3 spells CASSFQGSGANVLTF. The DNA of the CDR3 is TGTGCCAGCAGCTTCCAGGGCTCTGGGGCCAACGTCCTGACTTTC. V is TRBV7-3 and J is TRBJ2-6, with a weak D call TRBD1 (5 bases). The ends were cut back, 3 bases at V and 0 bases at J, with 6 bases in the middle. There are 15 residues in the CDR3. Germline CDR1 SGHTA, CDR2 FQGTGA.

CDR3 nucleotides: TGTGCCAGCAGCCAAGATCCTAGCGCGACAGATACGCAGTATTTT. This codes for CASSQDPSATDTQYF. This chain links TRBV3-1 (or the pseudogene TRBV3-2) with TRBJ2-3, with D tentatively TRBD2 (6 bases). The CDR3 runs to 15 residues. Trimming shortened V by 0 bases and J by 3 bases, and 10 bases separated the two germline ends. Germline V gene lookup returns CDR1 LGHDT and CDR2 YNNKEL (reference sequence).

The rearrangement uses TRBV5-1 and TRBJ2-7; TRBD1 agrees at 8 bases. Germline loops: CDR1 SGHRS, CDR2 YFSETQ. With 1 base clipped from V and 4 bases from J, the junction kept 4 bases outside the gene matches. The CDR3 totals 14 residues. CDR3 sequence reads: CASSLRTGIYEQYF. The CDR3 DNA sequence: TGCGCCAGCAGCTTGCGGACAGGGATATACGAGCAGTACTTC.

The chain joins TRBV9 to TRBJ1-2, with D unclear. Germline lookup yields CDR1 SGDLS and CDR2 YYNGEE. Deletions cut 0 bases from V and 2 bases from J, with 8 bases between. The CDR3 has 14 residues. The CDR3 spells CASSVDAGNYGYTF. The CDR3, as DNA: TGTGCCAGCAGCGTAGACGCAGGAAACTATGGCTACACCTTC. The entire variable domain, with the rest obtained from reference TRBV9 and TRBJ1-2, is as follows: DSGVTQTPKHLITATGQRVTLRCSPRSGDLSVYWYQQSLDQGLQFLIQYYNGEERAKGNILERFSAQQFPDLHSELNLSSLELGDSALYFCASSVDAGNYGYTFGSGTRLTVV.